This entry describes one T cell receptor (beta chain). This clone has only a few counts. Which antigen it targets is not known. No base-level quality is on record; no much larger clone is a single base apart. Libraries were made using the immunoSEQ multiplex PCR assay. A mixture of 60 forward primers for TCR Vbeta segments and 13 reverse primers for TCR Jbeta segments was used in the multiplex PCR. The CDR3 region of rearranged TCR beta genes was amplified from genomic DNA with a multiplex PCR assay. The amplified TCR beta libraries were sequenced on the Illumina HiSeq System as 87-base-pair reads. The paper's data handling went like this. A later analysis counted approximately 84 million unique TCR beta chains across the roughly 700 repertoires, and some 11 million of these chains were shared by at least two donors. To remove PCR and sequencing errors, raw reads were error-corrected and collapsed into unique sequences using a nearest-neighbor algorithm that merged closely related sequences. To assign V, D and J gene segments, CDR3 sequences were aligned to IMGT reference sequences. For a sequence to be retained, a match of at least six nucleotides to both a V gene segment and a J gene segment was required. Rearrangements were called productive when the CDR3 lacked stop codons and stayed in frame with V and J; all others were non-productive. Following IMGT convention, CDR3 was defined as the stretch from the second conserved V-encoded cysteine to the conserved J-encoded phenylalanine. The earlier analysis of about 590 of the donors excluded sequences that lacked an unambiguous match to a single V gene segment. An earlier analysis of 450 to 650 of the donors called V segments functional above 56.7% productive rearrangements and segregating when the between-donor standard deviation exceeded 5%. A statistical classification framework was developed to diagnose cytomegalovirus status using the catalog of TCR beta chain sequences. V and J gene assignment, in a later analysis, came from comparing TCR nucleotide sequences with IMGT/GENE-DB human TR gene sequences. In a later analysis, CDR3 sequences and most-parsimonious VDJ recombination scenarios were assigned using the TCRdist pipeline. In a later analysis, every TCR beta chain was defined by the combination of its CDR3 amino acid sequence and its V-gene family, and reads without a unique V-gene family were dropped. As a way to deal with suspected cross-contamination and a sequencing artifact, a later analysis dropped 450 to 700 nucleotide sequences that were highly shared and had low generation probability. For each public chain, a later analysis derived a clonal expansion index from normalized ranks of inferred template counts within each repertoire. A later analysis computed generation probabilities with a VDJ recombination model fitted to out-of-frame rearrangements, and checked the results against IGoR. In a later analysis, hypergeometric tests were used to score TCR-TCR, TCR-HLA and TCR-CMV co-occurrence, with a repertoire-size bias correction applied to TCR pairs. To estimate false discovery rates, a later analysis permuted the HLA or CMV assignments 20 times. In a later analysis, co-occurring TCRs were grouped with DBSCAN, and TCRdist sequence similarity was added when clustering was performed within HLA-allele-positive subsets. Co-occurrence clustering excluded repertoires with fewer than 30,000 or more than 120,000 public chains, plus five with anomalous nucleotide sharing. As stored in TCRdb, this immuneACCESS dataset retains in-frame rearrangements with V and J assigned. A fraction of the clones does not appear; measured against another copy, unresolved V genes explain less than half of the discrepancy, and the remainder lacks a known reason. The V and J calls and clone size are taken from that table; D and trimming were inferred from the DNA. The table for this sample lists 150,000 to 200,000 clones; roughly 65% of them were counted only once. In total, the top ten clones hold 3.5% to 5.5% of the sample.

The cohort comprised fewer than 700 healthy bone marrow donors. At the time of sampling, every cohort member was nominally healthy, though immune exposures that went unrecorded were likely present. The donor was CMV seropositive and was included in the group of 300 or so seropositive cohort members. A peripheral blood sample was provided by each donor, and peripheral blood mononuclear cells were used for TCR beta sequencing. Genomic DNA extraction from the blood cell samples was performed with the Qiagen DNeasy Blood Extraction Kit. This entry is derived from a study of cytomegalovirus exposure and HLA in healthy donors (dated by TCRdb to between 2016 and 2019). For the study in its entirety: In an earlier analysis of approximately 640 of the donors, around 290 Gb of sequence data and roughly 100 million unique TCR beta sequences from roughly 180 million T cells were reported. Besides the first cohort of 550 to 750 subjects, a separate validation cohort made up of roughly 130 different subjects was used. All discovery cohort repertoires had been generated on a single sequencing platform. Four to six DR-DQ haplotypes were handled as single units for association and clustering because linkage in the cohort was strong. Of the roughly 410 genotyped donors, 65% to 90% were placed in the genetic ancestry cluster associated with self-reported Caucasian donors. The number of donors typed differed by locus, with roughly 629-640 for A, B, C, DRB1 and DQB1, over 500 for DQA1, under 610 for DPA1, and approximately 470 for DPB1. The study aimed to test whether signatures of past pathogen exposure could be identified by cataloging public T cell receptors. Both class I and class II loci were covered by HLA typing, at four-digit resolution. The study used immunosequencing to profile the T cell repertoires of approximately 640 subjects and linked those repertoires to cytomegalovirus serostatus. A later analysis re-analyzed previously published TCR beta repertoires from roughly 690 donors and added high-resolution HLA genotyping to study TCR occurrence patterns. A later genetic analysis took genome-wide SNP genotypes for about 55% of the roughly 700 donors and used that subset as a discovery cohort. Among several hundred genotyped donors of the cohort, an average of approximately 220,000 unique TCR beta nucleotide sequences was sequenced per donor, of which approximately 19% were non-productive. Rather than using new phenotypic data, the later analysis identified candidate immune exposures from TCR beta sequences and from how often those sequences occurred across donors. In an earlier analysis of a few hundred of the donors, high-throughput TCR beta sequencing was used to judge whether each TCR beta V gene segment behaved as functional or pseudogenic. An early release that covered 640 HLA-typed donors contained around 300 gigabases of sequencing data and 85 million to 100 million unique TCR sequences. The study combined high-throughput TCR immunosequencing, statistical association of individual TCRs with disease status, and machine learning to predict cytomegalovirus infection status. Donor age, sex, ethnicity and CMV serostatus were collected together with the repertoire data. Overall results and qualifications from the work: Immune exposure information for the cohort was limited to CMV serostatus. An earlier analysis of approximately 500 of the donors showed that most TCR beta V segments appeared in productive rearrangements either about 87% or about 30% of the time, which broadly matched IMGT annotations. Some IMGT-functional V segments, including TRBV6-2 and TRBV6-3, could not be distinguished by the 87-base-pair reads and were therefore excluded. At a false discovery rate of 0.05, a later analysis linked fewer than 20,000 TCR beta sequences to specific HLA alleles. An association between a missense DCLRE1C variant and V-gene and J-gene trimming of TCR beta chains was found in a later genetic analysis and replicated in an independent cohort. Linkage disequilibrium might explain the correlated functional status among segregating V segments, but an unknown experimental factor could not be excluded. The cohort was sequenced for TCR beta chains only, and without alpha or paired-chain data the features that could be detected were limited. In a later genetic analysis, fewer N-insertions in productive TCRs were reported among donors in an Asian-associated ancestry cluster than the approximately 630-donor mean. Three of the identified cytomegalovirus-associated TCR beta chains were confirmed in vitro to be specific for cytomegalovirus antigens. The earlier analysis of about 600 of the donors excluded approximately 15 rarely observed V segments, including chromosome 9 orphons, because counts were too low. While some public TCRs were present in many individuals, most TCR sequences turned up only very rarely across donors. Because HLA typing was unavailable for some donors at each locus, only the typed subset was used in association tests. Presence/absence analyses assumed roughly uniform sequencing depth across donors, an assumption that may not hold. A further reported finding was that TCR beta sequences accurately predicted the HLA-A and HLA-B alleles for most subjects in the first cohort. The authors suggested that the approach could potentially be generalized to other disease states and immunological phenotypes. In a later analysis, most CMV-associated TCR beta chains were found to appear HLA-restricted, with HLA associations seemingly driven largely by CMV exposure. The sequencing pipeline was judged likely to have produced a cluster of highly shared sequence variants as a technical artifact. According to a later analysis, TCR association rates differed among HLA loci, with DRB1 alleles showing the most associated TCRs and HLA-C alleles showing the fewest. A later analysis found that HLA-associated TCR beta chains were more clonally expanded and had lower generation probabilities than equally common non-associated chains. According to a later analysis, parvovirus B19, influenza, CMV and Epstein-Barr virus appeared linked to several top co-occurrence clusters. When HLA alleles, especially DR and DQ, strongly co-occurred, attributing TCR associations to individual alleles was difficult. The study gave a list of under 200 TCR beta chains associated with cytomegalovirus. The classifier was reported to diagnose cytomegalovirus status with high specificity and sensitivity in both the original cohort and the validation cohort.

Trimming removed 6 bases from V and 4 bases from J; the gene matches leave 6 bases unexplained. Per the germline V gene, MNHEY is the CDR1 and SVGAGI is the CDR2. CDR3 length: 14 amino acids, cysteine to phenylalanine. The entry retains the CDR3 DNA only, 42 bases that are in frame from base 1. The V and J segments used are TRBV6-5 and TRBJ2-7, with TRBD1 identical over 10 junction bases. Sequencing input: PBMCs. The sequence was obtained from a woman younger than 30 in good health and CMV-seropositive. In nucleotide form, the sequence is TGTGCCAGCAGACCGGGACAGGGGATATACGAGCAGTACTTC. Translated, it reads CASRPGQGIYEQYF.